This is a list of T cell receptor beta chains from one sample in a study of T cells in Graves' hyperthyroidism and ophthalmopathy. TCRdb reprocessed the multiplex PCR reads with MiXCR, giving one entry per CDR3 protein. The profile shows 600,000 to 850,000 distinct CDR3 sequences, roughly a sixth of them singletons. Sequencing was performed on blood. These TCRs come from a woman between 45 and 65 years old with Graves' hyperthyroidism that later progressed to Graves' ophthalmopathy. Each CDR3 is given without its conserved first and last residue.

v_call	j_call	cdr3_aa
TRBV19	TRBJ1-2	ASSIDVEGFYGYT
TRBV10-3	TRBJ1-3	AIRSGGSGNTIY
TRBV12-3/TRBV12-4	TRBJ2-7	ASTQGRGDLPYEQY
TRBV5-5	TRBJ2-5	ASSGEETQY
TRBV6-2/TRBV6-3	TRBJ2-3	ASSLQGGYPDTQY
TRBV7-8	TRBJ1-1	ASSLSGRMNTEAF
TRBV30	TRBJ2-1	AWQEYNEQF
TRBV7-6	TRBJ2-7	ASSLGLGLKAYEQY
TRBV5-4	TRBJ2-7	ASSLRDRGSYEQY
TRBV25-1	TRBJ1-1	ASSDWQGDTEAF
TRBV6-2/TRBV6-3	TRBJ1-1	ASSYSGGMNTEAF
TRBV20-1	TRBJ2-1	SARGGLSNEQF
TRBV27	TRBJ1-6	ASSSSSPEVGSPLH
TRBV3-1	TRBJ1-2	ASSQDTDANYGYT
TRBV7-2	TRBJ2-2	ASSLLAGGHTGELF
TRBV7-9	TRBJ2-7	ASSFTSYSEQY
TRBV5-1	TRBJ1-3	ASSFGTLDSGNTIY
TRBV7-3	TRBJ2-7	ASSSSRGGDEQY
TRBV11-2	TRBJ1-5	ASSSMNREDQPQH
TRBV30	TRBJ1-1	AWSATGNTEAF
TRBV20-1	TRBJ1-1	SVRWVENTEAF
TRBV3-1	TRBJ2-3	ASSLGQGRDTQY
TRBV13	TRBJ1-5	ASSPSVYSNQPQH
TRBV19	TRBJ1-5	AAVSGQGGNQPQH
TRBV5-1	TRBJ1-1	ASSSTGGGTEAF
TRBV25-1	TRBJ1-2	ASSGTDRVYGYT
TRBV7-8	TRBJ2-5	ASSLQRRGETQY
TRBV3-1	TRBJ1-6	ASSQGQGRSPLH
TRBV19	TRBJ2-7	ASSDSGYEQY
TRBV5-1	TRBJ2-1	ASSSGGTSGGGEQF
TRBV20-1	TRBJ2-7	SERGESTYEQY
TRBV11-2	TRBJ1-6	AISEGQPSNSPLH
TRBV20-1	TRBJ2-1	SAGVDGGADEQF
TRBV5-1	TRBJ2-2	ASSLDRGGNTGELF
TRBV20-1	TRBJ1-1	SARLVAEAF
TRBV27	TRBJ1-3	ASRRGYGNTIY
TRBV11-2	TRBJ1-6	ASRNLNRSSYNSPLH
TRBV20-1	TRBJ2-3	SARIEGPDTQY
TRBV3-1	TRBJ2-1	ASSPSGVSYNEQF
TRBV24-1	TRBJ2-2	AASDGEQGWNTGELF
TRBV7-8	TRBJ2-2	ASSLRAGTSNTGELF
TRBV20-1	TRBJ1-2	SASVGDGGYT
TRBV12-5	TRBJ2-5	ASGIFNQETQY
TRBV18	TRBJ1-4	ASSWDRATNEKLF
TRBV6-1	TRBJ1-1	ASSFLLLGAEAF
TRBV3-1	TRBJ2-2	ASSQMTGNKNTGELF
TRBV20-1	TRBJ1-1	SARDADISLRF
TRBV5-4	TRBJ2-7	ASSHTRNYGYEQY
TRBV7-9	TRBJ2-7	ASSSGEFYEQY
TRBV6-1	TRBJ2-7	ASSEQGLDEQY
TRBV15	TRBJ1-2	ATSKTGSYGYT
TRBV6-1	TRBJ2-7	ASRIPTGTGRTYEQY
TRBV12-3/TRBV12-4	TRBJ1-1	ASSLEGGGGGTEAF
TRBV9	TRBJ2-7	ASSVEGDYEQY
TRBV4-1	TRBJ1-1	ASSQDQSRPEDEAF
TRBV11-2	TRBJ2-3	ASSFTGTDTDTQY
TRBV11-2	TRBJ2-4	ASSFRQGRDIQY